A selection of T cell receptor beta chains follows, all from one sample in a study of blood T cell repertoires in COVID-19. TCRdb keeps only in-frame clones here, not all; method: immunoSEQ multiplex PCR. The sample lists about 300,000 clones, about 85% occurring once. Material for sequencing was PBMCs or T cells enriched from blood (not recorded which). The receptors originated from a woman in her twenties or thirties who had recovered from COVID-19. The CDR3 runs from the conserved cysteine through the conserved F or W. Fields, in order: V gene, D gene, J gene, clone size, CDR3 protein, CDR3 DNA. A D gene is named only where the DNA matches it firmly. The listing skips clone size in some rows; elsewhere it reads once, few, many or a size class.

V: TRBV15; D: -; J: TRBJ1-4; size: -; CDR3: CATSRGRGNEKLFF; DNA: TGTGCCACCAGCAGGGGGCGGGGAAATGAAAAACTGTTTTTT
V: TRBV30; D: TRBD1; J: TRBJ1-6; size: -; CDR3: CAWSARTGGYSPLHF; DNA: TGTGCCTGGAGTGCAAGGACAGGGGGTTATTCACCCCTCCACTTT
V: TRBV5-1; D: -; J: TRBJ2-1; size: -; CDR3: CASSGGAQYNEQFF; DNA: TGCGCCAGCAGCGGGGGGGCACAGTACAATGAGCAGTTCTTC
V: TRBV11-2; D: TRBD1; J: TRBJ1-6; size: -; CDR3: CASSLDMWRQGAGSPLHF; DNA: TGTGCCAGCAGCTTAGACATGTGGCGGCAGGGGGCCGGATCACCCCTCCACTTT
V: TRBV30; D: TRBD1; J: TRBJ1-2; size: -; CDR3: CAWSTGGAWYGYTF; DNA: TGTGCCTGGAGTACAGGGGGCGCCTGGTATGGCTACACCTTC
V: TRBV5-6; D: TRBD1; J: TRBJ1-1; size: -; CDR3: CASSFRTGVDDTEAFF; DNA: TGTGCCAGCAGCTTCCGGACAGGTGTGGATGACACTGAAGCTTTCTTT
V: TRBV11-2; D: -; J: TRBJ1-1; size: -; CDR3: CASSIAGNTEAFF; DNA: TGTGCCAGCAGCATCGCAGGGAACACTGAAGCTTTCTTT
V: TRBV9; D: -; J: TRBJ2-2; size: once; CDR3: CASSVASAGELFF; DNA: TGTGCCAGCAGCGTAGCTAGCGCCGGGGAGCTGTTTTTT
V: TRBV2; D: -; J: TRBJ1-4; size: few; CDR3: CASSEEGLDEKLFF; DNA: TGTGCCAGCAGTGAAGAGGGGTTGGATGAAAAACTGTTTTTT
V: TRBV18; D: TRBD2; J: TRBJ2-5; size: -; CDR3: CASSPGGGAAETQYF; DNA: TGTGCCAGCTCACCAGGCGGGGGGGCCGCAGAGACCCAGTACTTC
V: TRBV15; D: TRBD2; J: TRBJ2-1; size: few; CDR3: CATSTSRGGHIHHEQFF; DNA: TGTGCCACCAGCACCAGCCGGGGGGGGCACATACACCATGAGCAGTTCTTC
V: TRBV5-4; D: -; J: TRBJ1-2; size: -; CDR3: CASSSTDNYGYTF; DNA: TGTGCCAGCAGCTCCACAGATAACTATGGCTACACCTTC
V: TRBV27; D: -; J: TRBJ1-1; size: -; CDR3: CASRPRQGTNTEAFF; DNA: TGTGCCAGCAGACCCCGTCAGGGTACGAACACTGAAGCTTTCTTT
V: TRBV30; D: -; J: TRBJ1-1; size: -; CDR3: CAWSRGNHEAFF; DNA: TGTGCCTGGAGTAGGGGGAATCATGAAGCTTTCTTT
V: TRBV6-5; D: -; J: TRBJ1-2; size: -; CDR3: CASSYPREGKTF; DNA: TGTGCCAGCAGTTACCCGCGAGAGGGAAAAACCTTC
V: TRBV3-1/TRBV3-2; D: -; J: TRBJ1-2; size: -; CDR3: CASSQTGSGYTF; DNA: TGTGCCAGCAGTCAGACAGGTAGCGGCTACACCTTC
V: TRBV5-4; D: TRBD1; J: TRBJ1-2; size: -; CDR3: CASSPRGQGSSPTDGYTF; DNA: TGTGCCAGCAGCCCCAGGGGACAGGGAAGTAGTCCCACCGATGGCTACACCTTC
V: TRBV3-1/TRBV3-2; D: -; J: TRBJ1-1; size: -; CDR3: CASSQAGGTEAFF; DNA: TGTGCCAGCAGCCAGGCGGGGGGGACTGAAGCTTTCTTT
V: TRBV30; D: TRBD1; J: TRBJ1-2; size: -; CDR3: CAWGRGKRGYTF; DNA: TGTGCCTGGGGCAGGGGGAAACGTGGCTACACCTTC
V: TRBV11-2; D: -; J: TRBJ2-7; size: -; CDR3: CASSPDLVPSYEQYF; DNA: TGTGCCAGCAGCCCCGACTTGGTACCGTCCTACGAGCAGTACTTC
V: TRBV19; D: TRBD1; J: TRBJ2-4; size: once; CDR3: CASSGWTGGNIQYF; DNA: TGTGCCAGTAGTGGCTGGACAGGGGGTAACATTCAGTACTTC
V: TRBV7-8; D: -; J: TRBJ2-7; size: -; CDR3: CASSPVGGALSYEQYF; DNA: TGTGCCAGCAGCCCCGTGGGGGGGGCCCTCTCCTACGAGCAGTACTTC
V: TRBV29-1; D: TRBD2; J: TRBJ2-3; size: once; CDR3: CSVARGRTDTQYF; DNA: TGCAGCGTCGCGCGGGGGAGGACAGATACGCAGTATTTT
V: TRBV5-8; D: -; J: TRBJ1-6; size: -; CDR3: CASSADRTRNSPLHF; DNA: TGTGCCAGCAGCGCGGACAGAACAAGGAATTCACCCCTCCACTTT
V: TRBV7-8; D: -; J: TRBJ1-3; size: -; CDR3: CASSFTGGSNSGNTIYF; DNA: TGTGCCAGCAGCTTTACAGGAGGGTCCAACTCTGGAAACACCATATATTTT
V: TRBV19; D: TRBD1; J: TRBJ2-4; size: -; CDR3: CASSIGGTGKNIQYF; DNA: TGTGCCAGTAGTATAGGTGGGACAGGGAAAAACATTCAGTACTTC
V: TRBV5-1; D: -; J: TRBJ1-1; size: -; CDR3: CASSLAAGGTEAFF; DNA: TGCGCCAGCAGCTTGGCTGCCGGAGGTACTGAAGCTTTCTTT
V: TRBV19; D: -; J: TRBJ2-7; size: few; CDR3: CASSIFLGSQLRSYEQYF; DNA: TGTGCCAGTAGTATATTTCTTGGGAGCCAGCTTCGATCCTACGAGCAGTACTTC